The 13 T cell receptor beta chains reported below all come from one sample, sequenced in a study of Tregs in tolerant kidney transplant recipients (dated by TCRdb to about 2019). Receptors were amplified or captured by the immunoSEQ multiplex PCR assay. In its TCRdb copy, this immuneACCESS table keeps in-frame sequences only and misses some clones. Where compared with another copy, unresolved V genes explain less than half of these, and the others have no known cause. Present in this sample are tens of thousands of clones, less than 95% of which were seen just once. The biggest ten clones account for 0.34% of the sample. Read against the paper, the sample's time point label means: blood sample drawn before combined kidney and bone marrow transplant. Material: Tregs from blood, obtained before the transplant. The source of these receptors is a human donor who received a combined kidney and bone marrow transplant.

This chain connects TRBV7-9 to TRBJ1-3, with 10 bases that match TRBD1. The CDR3 has 15 amino acids. Trimming at V came to 4 bases and at J to 4 bases, leaving 4 bases not matched to a gene. CDR1 is SEHNR and CDR2 is FQNEAQ in the germline V gene (reference sequence). CDR3 DNA sequence: TGTGCCAGCAGCTACGGACAGGGGGGAGGAAACACCATATATTTT. This sequence encodes CASSYGQGGGNTIYF.

V gene TRBV29-1 combines with J gene TRBJ2-7; D not resolved. Germline assignment: CDR1 SQVTM and CDR2 ANQGSEA. The CDR3 runs to 13 residues. V was cut by 0 bases and J by 3 bases, with 9 bases left in between. The CDR3: CSVEDSSGYEQYF. The DNA for the CDR3 is TGCAGCGTTGAAGACAGCAGTGGCTACGAGCAGTACTTC.

This chain connects TRBV6-6 to TRBJ2-5; D is uncertain. The CDR3 totals 11 residues. Germline values: CDR1 MNHNY, CDR2 SVGAGI (reference sequence). V gave up 8 bases and J gave up 9 bases, with 13 bases separating them. CDR3 coding DNA: TGTGCCAGCGGCTACCGGGTGGCCCAGTACTTC. Encoded protein: CASGYRVAQYF.

This chain joins TRBV30 and TRBJ1-5, with 8 positions matching TRBD1. This CDR3 comprises 14 residues. Germline V gene sequence: CDR1 GTSNPN, CDR2 SVGIG (reference sequence). V lost 1 base, J lost 9 bases, and 8 bases stayed unmatched. CDR3 nucleotides: TGTGCCTGGAGTGATGGACAGGGCAGAAGGCCCCAGCATTTT. It yields the protein CAWSDGQGRRPQHF.

The gene calls are TRBV25-1 and TRBJ2-5, with TRBD1 as a possible D gene (6 bases). V dropped 5 bases and J dropped 0 bases, with 13 bases sitting between them. This CDR3 is built from 15 residues. Germline V gives CDR1 MGHDK, CDR2 SYGVNS. The CDR3 coding sequence is TGTGCCAGCAGTCCAGGGACAAGGTACCAAGAGACCCAGTACTTC. As protein: CASSPGTRYQETQYF.

The chain employs TRBV5-1 and TRBJ2-5, with TRBD1 matching over 7 bases. Germline assignment: CDR1 SGHRS and CDR2 YFSETQ. V was clipped by 7 bases and J by 1 base; unmatched bases: 4. The CDR3 totals 13 residues. The CDR3: CASARDSQETQYF. The CDR3 DNA follows: TGCGCCAGCGCTCGGGACAGCCAAGAGACCCAGTACTTC.

The chain has TRBV25-1 and TRBJ2-5; no reliable D call. CDR1 and CDR2 from the germline V gene are MGHDK and SYGVNS. The CDR3 extends over 17 amino acids. V was shortened by 1 base and J by 4 bases, with 19 bases between the two germline ends. CDR3 sequence reads: CASSESIPSRQTETQYF. The DNA for the CDR3 is TGTGCCAGCAGTGAATCTATCCCCTCCCGGCAGACAGAGACCCAGTACTTC. The full variable domain, with the rest looked up from reference TRBV25-1 and TRBJ2-5, is EADIYQTPRYLVIGTGKKITLECSQTMGHDKMYWYQQDPGMELHLIHYSYGVNSTEKGDLSSESTVSRIRTEHFPLTLESARPSHTSQYLCASSESIPSRQTETQYFGPGTRLLVL.

The chain links TRBV18 to TRBJ2-7, with D possibly matching TRBD2 (6 bases). This CDR3 has 12 amino acids. With 3 bases removed from V and 5 bases from J, the gap between germline ends came to 8 bases. Germline CDR1 is KGHSH and CDR2 is LQKENI. CDR3 region: CASSPAGNEQYF. CDR3 coding DNA: TGTGCCAGCTCACCGGCGGGGAACGAGCAGTACTTC.

The chain employs TRBV5-4 and TRBJ2-7; no clear D. The CDR3 spans 14 residues. The germline gives CDR1 SGHNT, CDR2 YYREEE (reference sequence). Trimming removed 7 bases at V and 3 bases at J, with 17 bases between. DNA for the CDR3: TGTGCCAGCGACCAATCGACGGGCTACTACGAGCAGTACTTC. It encodes CASDQSTGYYEQYF.

The chain recombines TRBV5-1 with TRBJ2-3; 14 bases fit TRBD2. Germline V gives CDR1 SGHRS, CDR2 YFSETQ. The J segment lost 11 bases and the V segment lost 3 bases, leaving 11 bases of the junction unmatched. The CDR3 consists of 16 residues. CDR3 loop: CASSYTSPGTSGRQYF. CDR3 DNA sequence: TGCGCCAGCAGCTATACAAGCCCCGGGACTAGCGGGAGGCAGTATTTT. The whole variable domain, remainder taken from reference TRBV5-1 and TRBJ2-3, is KAGVTQTPRYLIKTRGQQVTLSCSPISGHRSVSWYQQTPGQGLQFLFEYFSETQRNKGNFPGRFSGRQFSNSRSEMNVSTLELGDSALYLCASSYTSPGTSGRQYFGPGTRLTVL.

The chain carries TRBV5-6 and TRBJ2-2; D may be TRBD2 (7 bases). V lost 0 bases and J lost 6, with 12 bases in between. Germline CDR1 and CDR2: SGHDT and YYEEEE. This CDR3 has 15 amino acids. This CDR3 is CASSLGAGAPGELFF. CDR3 coding DNA: TGTGCCAGCAGCTTGGGCGCGGGGGCGCCCGGGGAGCTGTTTTTT.

The chain combines TRBV5-6 with TRBJ1-2, with a possible D match to TRBD1 (5 bases). The CDR3 has 12 residues. With 3 bases removed from V and 4 bases from J, the gap between germline ends came to 7 bases. CDR1 is SGHDT, CDR2 YYEEEE, per germline. The CDR3 region is CASSSGTYGYTF. The CDR3 coding sequence is TGTGCCAGCAGCTCAGGGACCTATGGCTACACCTTC. The complete variable domain, with remaining parts taken from reference TRBV5-6 and TRBJ1-2, reads DAGVTQSPTHLIKTRGQQVTLRCSPKSGHDTVSWYQQALGQGPQFIFQYYEEEERQRGNFPDRFSGHQFPNYSSELNVNALLLGDSALYLCASSSGTYGYTFGSGTRLTVV.

The chain links TRBV5-1 to TRBJ2-2; weak D call: TRBD1 (6 bases). This CDR3 region has 15 residues. Germline lookup yields CDR1 SGHRS and CDR2 YFSETQ. Between the trimmed V and J ends, which lost 1 base and 4 bases, there was a span of 11 bases. CDR3 amino acids: CASSLQAGVTGELFF. The CDR3 bases are TGCGCCAGCAGCTTGCAGGCAGGGGTCACCGGGGAGCTGTTTTTT.